The 17 T cell receptor beta chains presented below share a single source sample, sequenced in a study of blood T cell repertoires in COVID-19. TCRdb's copy holds only in-frame clones and misses some; the assay was immunoSEQ multiplex PCR. The repertoire holds roughly 430,000 clones, with around 90% as singletons. Material for sequencing was PBMCs or T cells enriched from blood (not recorded which). Receptors originate from a woman in her thirties or forties with acute COVID-19.

This chain links TRBV13 with TRBJ2-7; 13 nucleotides align to TRBD2. The CDR3 is 17 residues long. The trim removed 4 bases at V and 5 bases at J, leaving 11 bases unmatched. Germline V CDR1 and CDR2: PRHDT, FYEKMQ (reference sequence). This CDR3 reads CASSSEPTSGGPDEQYF. For the CDR3, the DNA is TGTGCCAGCAGCTCCGAGCCGACTAGCGGGGGGCCTGACGAGCAGTACTTC.

This chain connects TRBV7-6 to TRBJ2-1, with 8 bases aligning to TRBD2. CDR3 length: 14 amino acids. With 4 bases clipped from V and 7 bases from J, the junction kept 6 bases outside the gene matches. From germline, CDR1 is SGHVS and CDR2 FNYEAQ. In nucleotides, the CDR3 is TGTGCCAGCAGCTCTGTCCAGCGGGGGAATGAGCAGTTCTTC. Residues: CASSSVQRGNEQFF.

This chain joins TRBV7-8 and TRBJ1-6; D is uncertain. The CDR3 covers 14 residues. Germline V gene lookup returns CDR1 SGHVS and CDR2 FQNEAQ. The germline V and J ends were trimmed by 5 bases and 8 bases, with 13 bases remaining between them. CDR3 protein: CASSPPSSHSPLHF. Here the CDR3 DNA reads TGTGCCAGCAGCCCTCCTTCAAGCCATTCACCCCTCCACTTT.

This clone has just a few counts. J is TRBJ2-5 and V is TRBV15; a weak D match, TRBD2 (7 bases). V lost 5 bases, J lost 4 bases, and 17 bases lay in between. The CDR3 covers 15 residues. Germline loops: CDR1 LNHNV, CDR2 YYDKDF (reference sequence). CDR3 region: CATSSRGGMGETQYF. CDR3 coding DNA: TGTGCCACCAGCTCGAGGGGGGGGATGGGAGAGACCCAGTACTTC.

The chain is built from TRBV13 and TRBJ2-3; 14 nucleotides line up with TRBD2. V was pared by 10 bases and J by 0 bases, with 15 bases of the junction left unmatched. CDR3 size: 19 residues. Per germline, CDR1 PRHDT and CDR2 FYEKMQ (reference sequence). This chain's CDR3 is CATKKNGLAGGLSTDTQYF. Written as DNA, the CDR3 is TGTGCCACCAAGAAAAACGGACTAGCGGGGGGCCTTAGCACAGATACGCAGTATTTT.

The CDR3 coding sequence is TGTGCCAGCAGCCCAATAGTCACAGCGGATAAACCTGGAAACACCATATATTTT. Encoded protein: CASSPIVTADKPGNTIYF. J is TRBJ1-3 and V is TRBV7-8, with D unresolved. CDR1 and CDR2 (germline): SGHVS, FQNEAQ. This CDR3 spans 18 amino acids. Trimming took 5 bases from V and 2 from J, leaving 22 bases between them.

The V gene is TRBV6-5, the J gene TRBJ1-3; 9 nucleotides match TRBD1. Unmatched junction bases numbered 4, after V lost 8 bases and J lost 2 bases. In germline, CDR1 is MNHEY, CDR2 SVGAGI. The CDR3 extends over 14 amino acids. In DNA form, the CDR3 reads TGTGCCAGCGGAACAGGGGGCACTGGAAACACCATATATTTT. Protein: CASGTGGTGNTIYF.

The chain uses TRBV9 and TRBJ2-7, with a weak D call TRBD1 (5 bases). CDR1 is SGDLS and CDR2 is YYNGEE in the germline V gene. Deletions cut 3 bases from V and 0 bases from J, with 10 bases between. The CDR3 spans 14 residues. CDR3 loop: CASSASDTSYEQYF. The CDR3, as DNA: TGTGCCAGCAGCGCTTCGGACACCTCCTACGAGCAGTACTTC.

This clone appeared a single time. The rearrangement joins TRBV7-8 to TRBJ2-3; 8 bases line up with TRBD2. Germline CDR1 is SGHVS and CDR2 is FQNEAQ. The trim removed 3 bases at V and 3 bases at J, leaving 17 bases unmatched. The CDR3 is 19 amino acids. Written as DNA, the CDR3 is TGTGCCAGCAGCTTTGGGTTGGACGGGGGGGGTTTGTGGACAGATACGCAGTATTTT. Translated: CASSFGLDGGGLWTDTQYF.

J is TRBJ2-7 and V is TRBV6-1, with D possibly TRBD1 on 5 matching bases. Per germline, CDR1 MNHNS and CDR2 SASEGT. This CDR3 has 13 amino acids. Trimming took 0 bases from V and 5 from J, leaving 8 bases between them. The chain's CDR3 is CASSEAGVHEQYF. The CDR3 DNA reads as TGTGCCAGCAGTGAAGCAGGGGTCCACGAGCAGTACTTC.

The CDR3 region has the DNA TGTGCTAGTGGTTTCCGGACAGGGGGCCTGAGAGACTCTGGAAACACCATATATTTT. Translation gives CASGFRTGGLRDSGNTIYF. The chain recombines TRBV12-5 with TRBJ1-3, with 11 bases identical to TRBD1. Losses at the gene ends were 3 bases for V and 0 bases for J; bases not matched to a gene: 10. Germline V gene data show CDR1 as LGHNT and CDR2 as FRNRAP. This CDR3 is 19 amino acids long. Together with reference TRBV12-5 and TRBJ1-3, the CDR3 gives the full variable domain: DARVTQTPRHKVTEMGQEVTMRCQPILGHNTVFWYRQTMMQGLELLAYFRNRAPLDDSGMPKDRFSAEMPDATLATLKIQPSEPRDSAVYFCASGFRTGGLRDSGNTIYFGEGSWLTVV.

The rearrangement joins TRBV5-4 to TRBJ1-2; 8 bases match TRBD1. The CDR3 runs 15 residues. V was clipped by 0 bases and J by 6 bases; unmatched bases: 7. The germline V gene has CDR1 SGHNT and CDR2 YYREEE (reference sequence). CDR3 sequence reads: CASSLVGRGLDGYTF. CDR3 DNA: TGTGCCAGCAGCTTGGTGGGCAGGGGGCTTGATGGCTACACCTTC.

This clone was picked up a small number of times. The genes are TRBV11-3 and TRBJ2-3; D is perhaps TRBD2 (6 bases). V was trimmed by 8 bases and J by 2 bases, leaving 11 bases between them. CDR1 and CDR2 (germline): SGHNT, YENEEA. This CDR3 region has 13 residues. The CDR3, as DNA: TGTGCCAGCTCTAGCGAGTACACAGATACGCAGTATTTT. This encodes CASSSEYTDTQYF.

The chain recombines TRBV2 with TRBJ2-1; TRBD1 or TRBD2 may be the D gene (7 bases each). The CDR3 sequence is 14 residues long. Germline V CDR1 and CDR2: SNHLY, FYNNEI. Trimming stripped 10 bases from V and 3 bases from J, with 16 bases between. Here the CDR3 reads CAIRGGAFYNEQFF. The CDR3, as DNA: TGTGCCATCAGGGGGGGGGCATTCTACAATGAGCAGTTCTTC.

About this clone: This could be a read error, since a much larger clone is one nucleotide away. J is TRBJ1-1 and V is TRBV14; the D gene is possibly TRBD1 (6 bases). The CDR3 spans 13 residues. Germline V lookup: CDR1 SGHDN, CDR2 FVKESK. V was clipped by 6 bases and J by 0 bases, with 8 bases between them. The CDR3: CASSRTVNTEAFF. In DNA form, the CDR3 reads TGTGCCAGCAGTCGGACAGTGAACACTGAAGCTTTCTTT. The variable domain in full, completed from reference TRBV14 and TRBJ1-1, reads EAGVTQFPSHSVIEKGQTVTLRCDPISGHDNLYWYRRVMGKEIKFLLHFVKESKQDESGMPNNRFLAERTGGTYSTLKVQPAELEDSGVYFCASSRTVNTEAFFGQGTRLTVV.

The chain recombines TRBV27 with TRBJ2-1; D may be TRBD2 (5 bases). The length of the CDR3 is 16 residues. Germline CDR1 MNHEY, CDR2 SMNVEV (reference sequence). V was clipped by 5 bases and J by 5 bases, with 19 bases between them. Written as DNA, the CDR3 is TGTGCCAGCAGTCAATCAACCCCCGGGCGGGACAATGAGCAGTTCTTC. Residues: CASSQSTPGRDNEQFF.

V gene TRBV29-1 combines with J gene TRBJ2-3; TRBD1 might be the D (5 bases). The CDR3 has 12 residues. Germline CDR1 and CDR2: SQVTM and ANQGSEA. V lost 4 bases and J 6 bases, leaving 11 bases between the germline ends. CDR3 DNA: TGCAGCGTTGGTCAGGGAAGCGATACGCAGTATTTT. Translation: CSVGQGSDTQYF.